The T cell receptor beta chain under discussion was sequenced for a study of T cell clonality in common variable immunodeficiency. Whole-study findings and limits: Common variable immunodeficiency TCR beta sequences reportedly had fewer deletions and N-nucleotide insertions. Authors noted CVID clonality's cause needs subpopulation repertoire sequencing.

V was pared by 7 bases and J by 5 bases, with 7 bases of the junction left unmatched. This CDR3 is built from 13 residues. The germline V gene encodes CDR1 SNHLY and CDR2 FYNNEI. CVID subjects were neither ill nor on immunomodulatory or immunosuppressive medication at sampling. Blood samples were heparinized, about 4.5 to 8 ml per donor. Of note for this clone: Its matching antigen is unknown. With the read ending 3 residues before the CDR3 end, the germline J gene is used to fill in that end.

Only in-frame clones appear in the TCRdb table, and some are missing; sequencing was by immunoSEQ multiplex PCR. This record lists more than 20,000 clones, none seen once only, and the top ten clones contain roughly 22%. The specimen was peripheral blood mononuclear cells. J is TRBJ2-5 and V is TRBV2; 7 nucleotides line up with TRBD1. The clonotype comes from a human donor with common variable immunodeficiency. The CDR3 here is CASKLGGGETQYF. The covered CDR3 bases are TGTGCCAGCAAACTAGGGGGCGGCGAGACC.